These T cell receptor beta chains were read from a single sample in a study of CD8 T cells in Susac syndrome. TCRdb redid the calling of the immunoSEQ multiplex PCR reads with MiXCR, one entry per CDR3 protein. The table shows 90,000 to 150,000 distinct CDR3 sequences, with over 90% occurring only once. Specimen: CD4+ T cells from PBMCs. Receptors originate from a human donor in good health. Both conserved end residues are part of each CDR3. D genes are given only for firm matches. Size is omitted from some rows. Given values are once, few, many or a class for expanded clones.

CDR3nt	CDR3aa	v_gene	j_gene	d_gene	abundance
TGTGCCAGCAGTCCAGGGGCTGTAACTAATGAAAAACTGTTTTTT	CASSPGAVTNEKLFF	TRBV6-1	TRBJ1-4	-	-
TGTGCCCCAGTTTTACTCCCTGGCCCTTACAATGAGCAGTTCTTC	CAPVLLPGPYNEQFF	TRBV12-3/TRBV12-4	TRBJ2-1	-	-
TGCAGTGCTAGAGACCGTGGGACACCTGCCTACGAGCAGTACTTC	CSARDRGTPAYEQYF	TRBV20-1	TRBJ2-7	-	-
TGTGCCAGCAGCCCGAGACAGGGGCTCTACGAGCAGTACTTC	CASSPRQGLYEQYF	TRBV7-2	TRBJ2-7	TRBD1	-
TGTGCCTGGAGTCCCCTTAGGACTAGCAATGAGCAGTTCTTC	CAWSPLRTSNEQFF	TRBV30	TRBJ2-1	TRBD2	-
TGCGCCAGCAGTCAGGGGGGGTCTGGGGCCAACGTCCTGACTTTC	CASSQGGSGANVLTF	TRBV5-1	TRBJ2-6	-	once
TGTGCCAGCACCCCATATGAGGGAGCCAAAAACATTCAGTACTTC	CASTPYEGAKNIQYF	TRBV6-6	TRBJ2-4	-	once
TGTGCCAGCAGCTTGCGGGCCAAGGGGCAGCCCCAGCATTTT	CASSLRAKGQPQHF	TRBV5-6	TRBJ1-5	-	-
TGTGCCAGCAGCGCGGGACAGGGGTACAATCAGCCCCAGCATTTT	CASSAGQGYNQPQHF	TRBV7-9	TRBJ1-5	TRBD1	-
TGCGCCAGCAGCCCGTACCCGGGACGGAATAACAATGAGCAGTTCTTC	CASSPYPGRNNNEQFF	TRBV5-1	TRBJ2-1	-	-
TGTGCCAGCAGCGCCGCGGGGGATCAACAGCCCCAGCATTTT	CASSAAGDQQPQHF	TRBV7-9	TRBJ1-5	-	-
TGTGCCAGCAGCTTAGGGGGGGAGGCCGTCGTAGCCCAGCATTTT	CASSLGGEAVVAQHF	TRBV7-8	TRBJ1-5	-	-
TGCAGCGTTGACAGGGAGAACTATGGCTACACCTTC	CSVDRENYGYTF	TRBV29-1	TRBJ1-2	-	-
TGTGCCATCAGTGACGACAAGGCAGGGATCTCCTATGGCTACACCTTC	CAISDDKAGISYGYTF	TRBV10-3	TRBJ1-2	-	-
TGTGCCAGCAGCCAAGTACGGGAGGGCACAGATACGCAGTATTTT	CASSQVREGTDTQYF	TRBV14	TRBJ2-3	TRBD2	-
TGTGCCAGCACGGGGCGGGCGCGGGGGAGATACGAGCAGTACTTC	CASTGRARGRYEQYF	TRBV6-2/TRBV6-3	TRBJ2-7	TRBD2	-
TGTGCCAGCAGCTGGGAGCCAGGGAGGATACGGACTGAAGCTTTCTTT	CASSWEPGRIRTEAFF	TRBV5-6	TRBJ1-1	-	-
TGCAGCGGTGACAGGTTCTCCTACAATGAGCAGTTCTTC	CSGDRFSYNEQFF	TRBV29-1	TRBJ2-1	-	-
TGTGCCAGCAGCCCTAGGACTGATCCGACCGGGGAGCTGTTTTTT	CASSPRTDPTGELFF	TRBV6-5	TRBJ2-2	-	-
TGCAGTGCTACCGGGACTACCCTCTCCTACGAGCAGTACTTC	CSATGTTLSYEQYF	TRBV20-1	TRBJ2-7	TRBD2	-
TGTGCCAGCAGCTCCCACGGTGAGGGCTTTAATCAGCCCCAGCATTTT	CASSSHGEGFNQPQHF	TRBV27	TRBJ1-5	-	-
TGTGCCAGCAGTTCACAGGGGGCCGGACAGCCCCAGCATTTT	CASSSQGAGQPQHF	TRBV27	TRBJ1-5	TRBD1	-
TGCAGTGCTAGAGACGGAAACTCCCCCTCTGGAAACACCATATATTTT	CSARDGNSPSGNTIYF	TRBV20-1	TRBJ1-3	-	-
TGTGCCAGCAGTGACGGACCGGCGGTGAGAACCGAGCAGTACTTC	CASSDGPAVRTEQYF	TRBV6-2/TRBV6-3	TRBJ2-7	-	-
TGTGCCAGCAGCTTAGAGCGGGGACTGAATCAGCCCCAGCATTTT	CASSLERGLNQPQHF	TRBV7-2	TRBJ1-5	-	once
TGTGCCAGCAGCCAGGGGGGTATGAACACTGAAGCTTTCTTT	CASSQGGMNTEAFF	TRBV7-3	TRBJ1-1	TRBD1	-
TGTGCCAGCAGCCAAGGAAGCACGACTAACTATGGCTACACCTTC	CASSQGSTTNYGYTF	TRBV3-1	TRBJ1-2	-	once
TGTGCCAGTAGTATAGCGTCGGCTGGAAACACCATATATTTT	CASSIASAGNTIYF	TRBV19	TRBJ1-3	-	-
TGCGCCAGCAGCCAAGATCCGGCCCCCGATAGGGGTGAAAAACTGTTTTTT	CASSQDPAPDRGEKLFF	TRBV4-1	TRBJ1-4	-	-
TGTGCCAGCAGTTTTTCGAAGGGCACTGAAGCTTTCTTT	CASSFSKGTEAFF	TRBV12-3/TRBV12-4	TRBJ1-1	-	-
TGTGCCAGCAGGAAACAGGGAGACACCGGGGAGCTGTTTTTT	CASRKQGDTGELFF	TRBV7-6	TRBJ2-2	-	-
TGCGCCAGCAGCCAAGAAGGGACGGTCGGGCTTGAAGCTTTCTTT	CASSQEGTVGLEAFF	TRBV4-1	TRBJ1-1	-	-
TGTGCCAGCAGTACGTGGCAGCAAGAGACCCAGTACTTC	CASSTWQQETQYF	TRBV27	TRBJ2-5	-	-
TGCGCCAGCTTTAGGGGGCTCGACACCGGGGAGCTGTTTTTT	CASFRGLDTGELFF	TRBV5-1	TRBJ2-2	TRBD1	-
TGTGCCAGCAGTTACTCTGCAGGGAGGGGCAATCAGCCCCAGCATTTT	CASSYSAGRGNQPQHF	TRBV6-6	TRBJ1-5	-	-
TGTGCCAGCAGCCAAAGTGGGGTTCATGGCTACACCTTC	CASSQSGVHGYTF	TRBV14	TRBJ1-2	-	-
TGTGCCAGCAGTGTAGGACAGGGGACCTACGAGCAGTACTTC	CASSVGQGTYEQYF	TRBV2	TRBJ2-7	TRBD1	-
TGTGCCACCAGTGCTGCCTCAGGGATCCAGACCCAGTACTTC	CATSAASGIQTQYF	TRBV24-1	TRBJ2-5	-	-
TGTGCCAGCAGCTTAGGAAGCGGGGGGGTTTACAATGAGCAGTTCTTC	CASSLGSGGVYNEQFF	TRBV13	TRBJ2-1	TRBD2	-